The entry below gives a single T cell receptor (beta chain) sequence along with its context. Antigen: not known. The data were obtained in a study of T cell responses to AZD1222 COVID-19 vaccine. Study-level points and caveats: Seropositivity was recorded at baseline in only a handful of AZD1222 recipients.

V was cut by 4 bases and J by 5 bases, with 14 bases left in between. Germline values: CDR1 MNHEY, CDR2 SMNVEV (reference sequence). The CDR3 runs 14 residues. Data came from immunoSEQ multiplex PCR; TCRdb stores just in-frame clones and leaves some out. Among some 120,000 clones listed, about nine tenths were seen once. The source material was peripheral blood, sampled on day 0 of MenACWY control vaccination. V and J are TRBV27 and TRBJ1-1; no firm D call. The sequence came from an adult in good health. CDR3 bases: TGTGCCAGCAGTTCCGGTGGTAGGCGGACTGAAGCTTTCTTT. This encodes CASSSGGRRTEAFF.